Presented here are 20 T cell receptor beta chains from one specimen sequenced in a study of T cells in Graves' hyperthyroidism and ophthalmopathy. RNA transcripts provided the source from which TCR beta CDR3 regions were amplified. When the TCR CDR3 underwent first-round RT-PCR, the HTBI primer set was used. MiXCR, applied by TCRdb to the multiplex PCR reads, yields one record per CDR3 protein. Of some 720,000 distinct CDR3 sequences listed, about 15% were seen once; the top ten hold around 7.7%. The specimen was blood. The receptors here all came from a man between 18 and 29 years old with Graves' hyperthyroidism.

This clonotype showed up just a few times. The CDR3 DNA is TGTGCCAGCAGTGATTTTGTAGGTGTCCGTCAGCCCCAGCATTTT. Its translation is CASSDFVGVRQPQHF. This chain uses TRBV6-1 with TRBJ1-5; D gene unclear. In germline, CDR1 is MNHNS, CDR2 SASEGT. The CDR3 sequence is 15 residues long. The V gene lost 3 bases and the J gene lost 6 bases, with 15 bases spanning the gap.

CDR3 DNA: TGTGCCAGCAGCTTGGGGGGGAAAGATACGCAGTATTTT. Translated, it gives CASSLGGKDTQYF. The chain links TRBV7-3 to TRBJ2-3, with 7 positions matching TRBD2. In germline, CDR1 is SGHTA, CDR2 FQGTGA. J gave up 5 bases and V 3 bases, and 2 bases lay outside the gene matches. The CDR3 consists of 13 residues.

The V and J genes are TRBV6-1 and TRBJ1-4; no clear D. V gave up 5 bases and J gave up 3 bases, with 13 bases separating them. Per germline, CDR1 MNHNS and CDR2 SASEGT. CDR3 length: 15 residues. The CDR3 nucleotides read TGTGCCAGCAGTACTTCTAGGACGTCTAATGAAAAACTGTTTTTT. Translation gives CASSTSRTSNEKLFF.

Concerning this clonotype: This sequence may be a read error, since a much larger clone differs from it by one base. The V gene is TRBV20-1, the J gene TRBJ1-2, with 7 nucleotides matching TRBD1. Looked up from germline, CDR1 is DFQATT and CDR2 is SNEGSKA (reference sequence). The length of the CDR3 is 15 residues. The CDR3 sequence is CGAYTGEGSNYGYTF. The CDR3 region has the DNA TGCGGTGCTTACACAGGGGAAGGCTCTAACTATGGCTACACCTTC.

The chain links TRBV7-9 to TRBJ1-2, with D unclear. This CDR3 has 8 amino acids. Trimming pared 4 bases from V and 14 bases from J, leaving 5 bases between. Germline V gene sequence: CDR1 SEHNR, CDR2 FQNEAQ (reference sequence). The CDR3 is CASSSTTF. CDR3 DNA: TGTGCCAGCAGCTCTACGACCTTC.

The chain couples TRBV28 to TRBJ2-1, with 8 bases aligning to TRBD2. The CDR3 consists of 14 residues. Trimming removed 5 bases from V and 6 bases from J; junction bases left unmatched: 6. Germline V gene data show CDR1 as MDHEN and CDR2 as SYDVKM. CDR3 sequence (DNA): TGTGCCAGCAGTCCCCGGGGGGGGGCCAATGAGCAGTTCTTC. This codes for CASSPRGGANEQFF.

This clonotype came up many times. The V and J genes are TRBV7-9 and TRBJ2-7; 9 bases agree with TRBD1. Germline CDR1 reads SEHNR; CDR2 reads FQNEAQ (reference sequence). V trimming: 3 bases; J trimming: 3 bases; junction bases outside the gene matches: 15. The length of the CDR3 is 18 residues. The CDR3 sequence: CASSFFVGGGTGFYEQYF. As DNA, the CDR3 is TGTGCCAGCAGCTTCTTCGTCGGTGGCGGGACAGGGTTCTACGAGCAGTACTTC.

This clonotype showed up just a few times. The V call is TRBV10-1, the J call TRBJ1-2, with TRBD1 as a possible D gene (6 bases). The germline CDR1 and CDR2 sequences are WNHNN and SYGVQD (reference sequence). The CDR3 has 15 residues. The V and J ends lost 8 bases and 4 bases respectively, with 20 bases between them. The CDR3 loop reads CASPKGFRGGYGYTF. CDR3 DNA sequence: TGCGCCAGCCCGAAGGGGTTCAGGGGCGGCTATGGCTACACCTTC.

The chain joins TRBV2 to TRBJ2-5, with a possible D match to TRBD1 (6 bases). V was pared by 4 bases and J by 1 base, with 10 bases between. The length of the CDR3 is 14 residues. The V gene's germline CDR1 is SNHLY and CDR2 FYNNEI. Here the CDR3 reads CASSGGRGQETQYF. The CDR3 DNA is TGTGCCAGCAGTGGGGGCAGGGGCCAAGAGACCCAGTACTTC.

The CDR3 region is CASSPRMIDTQYF. CDR3 bases: TGTGCCAGTAGTCCCAGAATGATAGATACGCAGTATTTT. The chain couples TRBV19 to TRBJ2-3; the D is unclear. Germline-derived CDR1 and CDR2 are LNHDA and SQIVND (reference sequence). CDR3 length: 13 residues. V lost 5 bases and J lost 5, with 11 bases in between.

This clonotype was picked up a small number of times. The CDR3 here is CASSIRGNYGYTF. CDR3 DNA sequence: TGTGCCAGCAGTATCAGGGGTAACTATGGCTACACCTTC. This sequence joins TRBV27 and TRBJ1-2; maybe TRBD1 (6 bases). V was cut by 5 bases and J by 1 base, with 8 bases left in between. Germline lookup yields CDR1 MNHEY and CDR2 SMNVEV (reference sequence). The CDR3 spans 13 residues.

This clonotype was seen repeatedly, ten times or more. The V and J genes are TRBV12-3 or TRBV12-4 and TRBJ1-6; D is perhaps TRBD1 (6 bases). The CDR3 extends over 14 amino acids. V lost 6 bases to trimming and J lost 6 bases, with 12 bases between them. The DNA of the CDR3 is TGTGCCAGCAGCAAGACAGGTTTTAATTCACCCCTCCACTTT. Its translation is CASSKTGFNSPLHF.

Only a few counts were recorded for this clonotype. The chain carries TRBV10-3 and TRBJ2-7; TRBD1 might be the D (7 bases). The V gene's germline CDR1 is ENHRY and CDR2 SYGVKD. V lost 0 bases, J lost 5 bases, and 20 bases lay in between. The CDR3 has 17 amino acids. CDR3 bases: TGTGCCATCAGTGAGTCGAAGTCAGGGGGGCCTCGCCACGAGCAGTACTTC. Its protein product is CAISESKSGGPRHEQYF.

At least ten counts were recorded for this clonotype. V and J are TRBV3-1 and TRBJ2-1, with 10 bases identical to TRBD2. After removal of 3 bases from V and 0 bases from J, the junction contained 2 bases not matched to a gene. Germline values: CDR1 LGHDT, CDR2 YNNKEL (reference sequence). The CDR3 loop spans 16 amino acids. The CDR3 reads CASSQTSGYSYNEQFF. The CDR3 nucleotides are TGTGCCAGCAGCCAGACTAGCGGGTACTCCTACAATGAGCAGTTCTTC.

The sample holds a few counts of this clonotype. V is TRBV6-2 or TRBV6-3 and J is TRBJ2-7; TRBD2 matches 9 bases. V gave up 6 bases and J gave up 6 bases; unmatched junction bases: 15. This CDR3 contains 16 residues. Per the germline V gene, CDR1 is MNHEY and CDR2 is SVGEGT. CDR3 sequence reads: CASRDPGASGIGEQYF. CDR3 in DNA: TGTGCCAGCAGAGATCCGGGGGCTAGCGGGATTGGCGAGCAGTACTTC.

The chain is built from TRBV18 and TRBJ2-6, with 9 bases fitting TRBD1. CDR3 length: 17 amino acids. Germline CDR1 reads KGHSH; CDR2 reads LQKENI. Trimming took 3 bases from V and 0 from J; bases not matched to a gene: 3. CDR3 in DNA: TGTGCCAGCTCACCGCCGGGACAGGGCTCTGGGGCCAACGTCCTGACTTTC. As protein: CASSPPGQGSGANVLTF.

This clonotype occurred a few times. DNA of the CDR3: TGTGCCAGCAGTACCCACCGGGACACCCCCAGGGCCGGGGAGCTGTTTTTT. As protein: CASSTHRDTPRAGELFF. The chain uses TRBV12-3 or TRBV12-4 and TRBJ2-2; D might be TRBD1 (6 bases). The CDR3 runs 17 residues. V lost 5 bases and J lost 6, with 22 bases in between.

The genes are TRBV15 and TRBJ1-1; D gene ambiguous. The germline CDR1 and CDR2 sequences are LNHNV and YYDKDF (reference sequence). V was clipped by 5 bases and J by 1 base, with 11 bases between them. CDR3 length: 14 amino acids. The CDR3 bases are TGTGCCACCAGCGGCGCGGTTACGAACACTGAAGCTTTCTTT. Translation gives CATSGAVTNTEAFF.

This clonotype has a handful of counts. The chain has TRBV27 and TRBJ2-7, with D unresolved. Germline-derived CDR1 and CDR2 are MNHEY and SMNVEV (reference sequence). V lost 5 bases, J lost 4 bases, and 18 bases lay in between. The CDR3 consists of 15 residues. CDR3 loop: CASSPNELGLYEQYF. The CDR3, as DNA: TGTGCCAGCAGTCCAAATGAACTCGGTCTTTACGAGCAGTACTTC.

J is TRBJ1-2 and V is TRBV20-1; tentatively, D is TRBD1 (5 bases). Trimming stripped 7 bases from V and 4 bases from J, with 28 bases between. The CDR3 contains 17 residues. The germline gives CDR1 DFQATT, CDR2 SNEGSKA (reference sequence). For the CDR3, the DNA is TGCAGTGTTCCACTCTCGTTTTGGGGACCAGGCCTCTATGGCTACACCTTC. Translated, it gives CSVPLSFWGPGLYGYTF.